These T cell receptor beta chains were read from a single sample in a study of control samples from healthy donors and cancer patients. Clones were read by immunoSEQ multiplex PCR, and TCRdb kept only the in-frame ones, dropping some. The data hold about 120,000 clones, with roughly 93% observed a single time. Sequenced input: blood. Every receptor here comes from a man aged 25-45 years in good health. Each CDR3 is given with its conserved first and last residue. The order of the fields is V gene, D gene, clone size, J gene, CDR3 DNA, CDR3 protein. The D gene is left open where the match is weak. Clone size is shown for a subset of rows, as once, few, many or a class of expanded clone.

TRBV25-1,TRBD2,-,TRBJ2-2,TGTGCCAGCAGTGAACGTTTAGCGGGAGCCGGGGAGCTGTTTTTT,CASSERLAGAGELFF
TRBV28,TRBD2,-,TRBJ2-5,TGTGCCAGCAGTTCCGGGGGGGCCGATGGAGAGACCCAGTACTTC,CASSSGGADGETQYF
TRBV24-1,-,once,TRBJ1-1,TGTGCCACCAGTGATTTCCCCCACACTGAAGCTTTCTTT,CATSDFPHTEAFF
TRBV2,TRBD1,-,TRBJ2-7,TGTGCCAGTGATGGACAGGGTGTACGGGAGCAGTACTTC,CASDGQGVREQYF
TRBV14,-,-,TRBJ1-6,TGTGCCACCTCCGGGGCAGGGCTGGCACCCCTCCACTTT,CATSGAGLAPLHF
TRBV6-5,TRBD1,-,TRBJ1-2,TGTGCCGCAGGGGACAGGGGGCTCGAAGGCTACACCTTC,CAAGDRGLEGYTF
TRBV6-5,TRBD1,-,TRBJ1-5,TGTGCCAGCAGTTACTCGGGACAGGGAACTCATCAGCCCCAGCATTTT,CASSYSGQGTHQPQHF
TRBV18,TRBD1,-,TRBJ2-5,TGTGCCAGCTCCCGGGACAGGGTACTGGTCGAGACCCAGTACTTC,CASSRDRVLVETQYF
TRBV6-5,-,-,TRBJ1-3,TGTGCCAGCAGTTCTCGGACTGGAAACACCATATATTTT,CASSSRTGNTIYF
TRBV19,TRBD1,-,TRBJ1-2,TGTGCCAGTAGCCCCCCTGCGGACAGGCCCCTTTACGGCTACACCTTC,CASSPPADRPLYGYTF
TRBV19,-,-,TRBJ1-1,TGTGCCAGTAGTGATGGGGGAAGGAGGAACACTGAAGCTTTCTTT,CASSDGGRRNTEAFF
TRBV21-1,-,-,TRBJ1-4,TGTGCCAACCGGACCCACGAAAAGGGATGGTTTGATGAAAAACTGTTTTTT,CANRTHEKGWFDEKLFF
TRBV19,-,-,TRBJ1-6,TGTGCCAGTACCCCTGGAGGAGGGTCCTATAATTCACCCCTCCACTTT,CASTPGGGSYNSPLHF
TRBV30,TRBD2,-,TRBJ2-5,TGTGCCTCAACCTTAGCGGGGGGCCTTATAGAGACCCAGTACTTC,CASTLAGGLIETQYF
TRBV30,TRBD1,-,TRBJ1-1,TGTGCCTGGAGTACTGACAGGGAGAACACTGAAGCTTTCTTT,CAWSTDRENTEAFF
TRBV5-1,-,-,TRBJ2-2,TGCGCCAGCAGCTTGGAGGGGACGAACACCGGGGAGCTGTTTTTT,CASSLEGTNTGELFF
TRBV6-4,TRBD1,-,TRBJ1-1,TGTGCCAGCAGTGACACAGGGGATCCTGAAGCTTTCTTT,CASSDTGDPEAFF
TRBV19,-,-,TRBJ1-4,TGTGCCACCCAACGCGGGGGGGGTAATGAAAAACTGTTTTTT,CATQRGGGNEKLFF
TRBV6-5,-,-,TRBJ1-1,TGTGCCAGCAGTTACTCTGGGAGAAACACTGAAGCTTTCTTT,CASSYSGRNTEAFF
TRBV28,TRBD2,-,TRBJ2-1,TGTGCCAGCAGTCCACTAGCGGGGGGAATTTCCTACAATGAGCAGTTCTTC,CASSPLAGGISYNEQFF
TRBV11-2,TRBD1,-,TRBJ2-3,TGTGCCAGCAGCTCCGGGACAGGGCCTTTAGATACGCAGTATTTT,CASSSGTGPLDTQYF
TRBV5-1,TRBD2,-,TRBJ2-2,TGCGCCAGCAGGTCCGGGACTAGAGACACCGGGGAGCTGTTTTTT,CASRSGTRDTGELFF
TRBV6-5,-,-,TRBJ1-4,TGTGCCAGCATCAAAAAACCGGGATTACTTTTT,CASIKKPGLLF
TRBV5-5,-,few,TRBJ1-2,TGTGCCAGCAGCTTGGTGGGGGTCCCTAACTATGGCTACACCTTC,CASSLVGVPNYGYTF
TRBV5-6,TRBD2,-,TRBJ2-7,TGTGCCAGCAGCTTCAATATGGGACTAGCGGGGGGGGCCCACCACGAGCAGTACTTC,CASSFNMGLAGGAHHEQYF
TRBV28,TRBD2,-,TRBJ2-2,TGTGCCAGCAGTTTATGGCGGTTAGCGGGGGGGCCGGGCACCGGGGAGCTGTTTTTT,CASSLWRLAGGPGTGELFF
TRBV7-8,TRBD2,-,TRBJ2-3,TGTGCCAGCAGCTTAGGGCGGGGGGGCCAAGATACGCAGTATTTT,CASSLGRGGQDTQYF
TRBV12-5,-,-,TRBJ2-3,TGTGCTAGTGGTTCGGGACGTGGCGCGGGGATCACAGATACGCAGTATTTT,CASGSGRGAGITDTQYF
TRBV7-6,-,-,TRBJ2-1,TGTGCCAGCAGTCCGGATGGGGGGGGCCCTAATGAGCAGTTCTTC,CASSPDGGGPNEQFF
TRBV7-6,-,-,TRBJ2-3,TGTGCCAGCAGCCCGGGGCTAGGGGCAAGGGGAGGAGATACGCAGTATTTT,CASSPGLGARGGDTQYF
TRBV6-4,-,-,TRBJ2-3,TGTGCCAGCAAAGCTAGCGTTGGGGTAGATACGCAGTATTTT,CASKASVGVDTQYF
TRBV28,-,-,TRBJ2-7,TGTGCCAGCAGTTTAGGGTTCTCGGGGGAGACAGACGAGCAGTACTTC,CASSLGFSGETDEQYF
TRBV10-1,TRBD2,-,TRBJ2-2,TGCGCCAGCTCCGGGACTAGCGGCACCGGGGAGCTGTTTTTT,CASSGTSGTGELFF
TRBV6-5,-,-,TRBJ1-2,TGTGCCAGCAGGCCAGACAGTAGTAACTATGGCTACACCTTC,CASRPDSSNYGYTF
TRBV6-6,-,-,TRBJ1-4,TGTGCCAGCAGGGACCGGAGGACTAATGAAAAACTGTTTTTT,CASRDRRTNEKLFF
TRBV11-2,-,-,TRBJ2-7,TGTGCCAGCAGCTTGGGAGGGGGTGTGAGGGGAACCTACGAGCAGTACTTC,CASSLGGGVRGTYEQYF
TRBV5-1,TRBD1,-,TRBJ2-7,TGCGCCAGCAGCTTGGGGGACAGCACCTACGAGCAGTACTTC,CASSLGDSTYEQYF